One T cell receptor beta chain is described in this entry. The antigen is not known. Sequencing was performed with immunoSEQ multiplex PCR; in TCRdb, only in-frame clones are kept and a portion is missing. The profile covers approximately 300,000 clones, with just over 85% appearing a single time and more than 0.8% taken by the ten largest. These data originate in a study of cytomegalovirus exposure and HLA in healthy donors. Across the whole study: The same platform used for the 500 to 850 first-cohort repertoires was also used for the 130 or so validation repertoires, as a later analysis reported.

This CDR3 has 16 residues. Study results and limitations: In vitro data verified a few CMV-associated chains as specific for CMV antigens. The TCR clusters that emerged in the first cohort tended, a later analysis found, to co-occur in the 120 or so validation repertoires. Overall, about 160 TCR beta chains were annotated as cytomegalovirus-associated.

The sample was PBMCs. The origin of this receptor is a woman in her late teens or twenties in good health and CMV-seronegative. V and J are TRBV21-1 and TRBJ2-5; TRBD2 was called by the table and not checked on the DNA. TRBV21-1 is labeled a pseudogene. The CDR3 protein is CASSKAGDWGQETQYF. In DNA form, the CDR3 reads TGTGCCAGCAGCAAAGCGGGGGACTGGGGGCAAGAGACCCAGTACTTC.